This passage covers 20 T cell receptor beta chains from one sample sequenced in a study of graft-versus-host responses after intestinal transplantation. Assay: immunoSEQ multiplex PCR; the TCRdb copy retains only in-frame clones and omits some. This table has about 26,000 clones, more than 75% appearing once. The antigens for these receptors are not known. The sample in question was unstimulated CD4+ T cells sorted from spleen or lymph node cells, obtained before intestinal transplant. Receptors were obtained from a human donor who received an intestinal transplant.

The chain uses TRBV27 and TRBJ2-3; 13 bases are a match to TRBD2. After removal of 6 bases from V and 11 bases from J, the junction contained 11 bases not matched to a gene. CDR1 is MNHEY, CDR2 SMNVEV, per germline (reference sequence). This CDR3 comprises 15 residues. This CDR3 is CASRPGLAGPGEQYF. In nucleotides, the CDR3 is TGTGCCAGCAGGCCGGGACTAGCGGGGCCCGGGGAGCAGTATTTT.

This chain joins TRBV7-9 and TRBJ2-1, with D perhaps TRBD1 or TRBD2 (5 bases each). The V and J ends lost 4 bases and 0 bases respectively, with 10 bases between them. There are 15 residues in the CDR3. The germline gives CDR1 SEHNR, CDR2 FQNEAQ (reference sequence). The CDR3 loop is CASSWGMSSYNEQFF. CDR3 coding DNA: TGTGCCAGCAGCTGGGGGATGAGCTCCTACAATGAGCAGTTCTTC.

This chain uses TRBV5-1 with TRBJ2-2; 14 bases match TRBD2. CDR3 length: 19 residues. Germline V CDR1 and CDR2: SGHRS, YFSETQ. J gave up 0 bases and V 4 bases, and 8 bases lay outside the gene matches. CDR3 bases: TGCGCCAGCAGCACAACCGGGACTAGCGGGGGAGCGAACACCGGGGAGCTGTTTTTT. Translation: CASSTTGTSGGANTGELFF. Supplemented by reference TRBV5-1 and TRBJ2-2, the full variable domain reads KAGVTQTPRYLIKTRGQQVTLSCSPISGHRSVSWYQQTPGQGLQFLFEYFSETQRNKGNFPGRFSGRQFSNSRSEMNVSTLELGDSALYLCASSTTGTSGGANTGELFFGEGSRLTVL.

This chain uses TRBV6-5 with TRBJ2-7; D gene uncertain. CDR3 length: 11 residues. The V end was cut by 5 bases, the J end by 4 bases, with 6 bases between. CDR1 and CDR2 from the germline V gene are MNHEY and SVGAGI. CDR3 DNA sequence: TGTGCCAGCAGTAACATGTACGAGCAGTACTTC. Residues: CASSNMYEQYF.

The chain couples TRBV5-7 to TRBJ2-6, with unresolved D. TRBV5-7 falls under the ORF class, with uncertain function. The V end was cut by 6 bases, the J end by 5 bases, with 24 bases between. This CDR3 comprises 18 residues. The CDR3, as DNA: TGTGCCAGCAAAAAAACTCTTGCCGTACAAAGTCGGGCCAACGTCCTGACTTTC. Translation: CASKKTLAVQSRANVLTF.

The CDR3 region has the DNA TGTGCCAGCAGCTCCCCTGGCGTTTATGAGCAGTACTTC. Residues: CASSSPGVYEQYF. This chain connects TRBV11-2 to TRBJ2-7; no definite D call. CDR3 length: 13 residues. V was shortened by 4 bases and J by 7 bases, with 14 bases between the two germline ends. Looked up from germline, CDR1 is SGHAT and CDR2 is FQNNGV.

The J gene is TRBJ2-7, the V gene TRBV29-1; D may match TRBD1 or TRBD2 (5 bases each). Trimming removed 1 base at V and 2 bases at J, with 9 bases between. Germline V CDR1 and CDR2: SQVTM, ANQGSEA. The CDR3 spans 13 residues. The CDR3 region has the DNA TGCAGCGTTGAAGGCCGGGACGCCTACGAGCAGTACTTC. Protein: CSVEGRDAYEQYF.

The chain recombines TRBV14 with TRBJ2-7, with TRBD2 matching over 7 bases. CDR1 is SGHDN, CDR2 FVKESK, per germline. V lost 4 bases and J lost 0; bases outside the gene matches: 6. This CDR3 has 15 amino acids. This CDR3 reads CASSPRGSSSYEQYF. CDR3 sequence (DNA): TGTGCCAGCAGCCCGCGGGGGTCCAGCTCCTACGAGCAGTACTTC.

This rearrangement joins TRBV5-4 to TRBJ1-4; D perhaps matches TRBD1 (5 bases). Germline CDR1 is SGHNT and CDR2 is YYREEE (reference sequence). V was shortened by 4 bases and J by 7 bases, with 11 bases between the two germline ends. The CDR3 consists of 13 residues. CDR3 region: CASSPPGVEKLFF. DNA of the CDR3: TGTGCCAGCAGCCCACCGGGGGTTGAAAAACTGTTTTTT.

This chain uses TRBV15 with TRBJ1-5, with D uncertain. This CDR3 is built from 15 residues. The V and J ends lost 9 bases and 1 base respectively, with 16 bases between them. Germline-derived CDR1 and CDR2 are LNHNV and YYDKDF (reference sequence). CDR3 residues: CATSIGPLSNQPQHF. In DNA, the CDR3 is TGTGCCACAAGTATAGGACCCCTCAGCAATCAGCCCCAGCATTTT.

The CDR3 here is CASRDGTGRNQPQHF. CDR3 DNA: TGTGCCAGCAGGGACGGGACAGGTCGAAATCAGCCCCAGCATTTT. This chain uses TRBV6-4 with TRBJ1-5; 8 positions match TRBD1. The CDR3 runs to 15 residues. In germline, CDR1 is MRHNA, CDR2 SNTAGT. After removal of 6 bases from V and 4 bases from J, the junction contained 8 bases not matched to a gene.

The chain joins TRBV29-1 to TRBJ2-3; D remains unclear. V was cut by 3 bases and J by 4 bases, with 14 bases left in between. Germline-derived CDR1 and CDR2 are SQVTM and ANQGSEA. This CDR3 is built from 14 residues. The DNA for the CDR3 is TGCAGCGTTGATGTCGACCTTAGGGCAGATACGCAGTATTTT. Protein product: CSVDVDLRADTQYF.

The chain carries TRBV30 and TRBJ2-1; the match to TRBD2 covers 13 bases. Per the germline V gene, CDR1 is GTSNPN and CDR2 is SVGIG (reference sequence). Trimming took 3 bases from V and 7 from J; bases not matched to a gene: 6. The length of the CDR3 is 15 residues. The CDR3 protein is CAWRTSGRKRNEQFF. The CDR3, as DNA: TGTGCCTGGAGGACTAGCGGGAGGAAAAGGAATGAGCAGTTCTTC.

The J gene is TRBJ2-3, the V gene TRBV2; 8 positions match TRBD2. Germline V gene sequence: CDR1 SNHLY, CDR2 FYNNEI. The V gene end was trimmed by 6 bases and the J gene end by 2 bases; junction bases not matched to a gene: 7. This CDR3 contains 15 residues. The DNA of the CDR3 is TGTGCCAGCAGCCTCGGGGGGGGACCCACAGATACGCAGTATTTT. It encodes CASSLGGGPTDTQYF.

This clone has more than one count but fewer than ten. The V gene is TRBV5-1, the J gene TRBJ2-3; 12 nucleotides agree with TRBD2. Per germline, CDR1 SGHRS and CDR2 YFSETQ. The CDR3 is 16 residues long. V shed 0 bases and J 3 bases; nucleotides not matched to a gene: 2. The CDR3: CASSLAGTSGTDTQYF. The CDR3 DNA reads as TGCGCCAGCAGCTTGGCCGGGACTAGCGGGACAGATACGCAGTATTTT.

The J gene is TRBJ1-1, the V gene TRBV11-1; the D gene is possibly TRBD1 (5 bases). The CDR3 extends over 13 amino acids. Trimming left V 4 bases short and J 4 bases short, with 10 bases between. Germline-derived CDR1 and CDR2 are SGHAT and FQDESV (reference sequence). The CDR3 DNA reads TGTGCCAGCAGCTACGGGGGGTCCACTGAAGCTTTCTTT. Protein product: CASSYGGSTEAFF.

The rearrangement uses TRBV29-1 and TRBJ2-1; 9 positions match TRBD2. Per germline, CDR1 SQVTM and CDR2 ANQGSEA. Unmatched junction bases numbered 13, after V lost 4 bases and J lost 0 bases. The CDR3 loop spans 18 amino acids. CDR3 nucleotide sequence: TGCAGCGTTGTACCCGCTAGCGGGGCCCCTAGCTCCTACAATGAGCAGTTCTTC. It translates to CSVVPASGAPSSYNEQFF.

The chain recombines TRBV6-4 with TRBJ2-7, with TRBD2 matching 9 bases. J lost 5 bases, V lost 5 bases, and 22 bases had no gene match. The CDR3 is made up of 19 amino acids. In germline, CDR1 is MRHNA, CDR2 SNTAGT. CDR3 region: CASSRIRSGGGSGRNEQYF. The CDR3 DNA is TGTGCCAGCAGTAGAATTAGGTCAGGGGGAGGGAGCGGGAGGAACGAGCAGTACTTC.

The J gene is TRBJ2-3, the V gene TRBV5-4, with D maybe TRBD2 (5 bases). V lost 0 bases, J lost 5 bases, and 7 bases lay in between. The CDR3 sequence is 13 residues long. Germline V CDR1 and CDR2: SGHNT, YYREEE (reference sequence). CDR3 loop: CASSLEAGDTQYF. CDR3 nucleotides: TGTGCCAGCAGCTTGGAGGCGGGAGATACGCAGTATTTT.

The chain combines TRBV6-6 with TRBJ2-3, with TRBD1 as a possible D gene (5 bases). Germline lookup yields CDR1 MNHNY and CDR2 SVGAGI (reference sequence). The CDR3 runs to 12 residues. The V and J ends lost 6 bases and 6 bases respectively, with 10 bases between them. The CDR3 loop reads CASRAGSDTQYF. In DNA, the CDR3 is TGTGCCAGCAGGGCAGGGTCGGATACGCAGTATTTT.